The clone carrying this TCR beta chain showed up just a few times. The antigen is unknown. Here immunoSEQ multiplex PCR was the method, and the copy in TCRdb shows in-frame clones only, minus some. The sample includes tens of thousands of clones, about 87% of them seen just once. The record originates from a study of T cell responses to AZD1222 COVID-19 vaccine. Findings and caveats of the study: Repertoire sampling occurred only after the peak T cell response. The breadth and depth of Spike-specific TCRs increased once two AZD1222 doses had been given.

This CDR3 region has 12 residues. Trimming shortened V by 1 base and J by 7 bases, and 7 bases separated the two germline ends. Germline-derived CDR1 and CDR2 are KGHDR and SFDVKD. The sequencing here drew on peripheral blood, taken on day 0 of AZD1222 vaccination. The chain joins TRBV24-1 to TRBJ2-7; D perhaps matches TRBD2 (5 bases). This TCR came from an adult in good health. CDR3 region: CATSDLGGEQYF. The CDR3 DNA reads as TGTGCCACCAGTGATTTAGGCGGGGAGCAGTACTTC.